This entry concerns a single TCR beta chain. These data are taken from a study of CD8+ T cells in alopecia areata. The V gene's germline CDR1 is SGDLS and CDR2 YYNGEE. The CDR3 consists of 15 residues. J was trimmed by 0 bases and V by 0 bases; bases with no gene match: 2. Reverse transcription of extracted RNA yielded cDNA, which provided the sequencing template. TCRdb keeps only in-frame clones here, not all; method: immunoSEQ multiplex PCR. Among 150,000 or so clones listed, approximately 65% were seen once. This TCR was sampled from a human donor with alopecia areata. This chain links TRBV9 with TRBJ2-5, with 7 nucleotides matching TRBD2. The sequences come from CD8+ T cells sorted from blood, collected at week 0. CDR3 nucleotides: TGTGCCAGCAGCGTAGCTGGGACTAACCAAGAGACCCAGTACTTC. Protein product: CASSVAGTNQETQYF.